The entry that follows covers one TCR beta chain sequence. This entry is derived from a study of blood T cell repertoires in COVID-19. As for the study in general: In each case, the material was cDNA or gDNA derived from T cells, B-cell-depleted T cells, or PBMCs.

Profiling relied on immunoSEQ multiplex PCR, and the TCRdb table lists in-frame clones only, not all of them. The sample carries 99,000 or so clones, approximately 85% recorded once. The CDR3 covers 11 residues. Germline lookup yields CDR1 PRHDT and CDR2 FYEKMQ (reference sequence). The V and J ends lost 1 base and 7 bases respectively, with 4 bases between them. This clonotype was obtained from a man aged 55 to 69 with acute or convalescent COVID-19. The V and J genes are TRBV13 and TRBJ2-5; D is unclear. The specimen was peripheral blood. The CDR3 coding sequence is TGTGCCAGCAGCTTAGACAGGACCCAGTACTTC. Its translation: CASSLDRTQYF.